Shown below are 18 T cell receptor beta chains from a single sample sequenced in a study of shared clonotypes between healthy human individuals. Libraries were prepared by immunoSEQ multiplex PCR; TCRdb keeps only in-frame clonotypes and omits some of them. The repertoire holds about 470,000 clones, with 70% to 80% as singletons. Sequences were obtained from PBMCs. The source of these receptors is a woman between 35 and 50 years old in good health. Some clones in this sample may be carry-over from other donors' samples.

This chain uses TRBV19 with TRBJ2-1, with D possibly TRBD2 on 5 matching bases. The germline CDR1 and CDR2 sequences are LNHDA and SQIVND (reference sequence). The V end lost 1 base, the J end lost 5 bases, and 12 bases lay between the germline ends. This CDR3 has 15 amino acids. The CDR3 loop reads CASSIAISSHNEQFF. The CDR3 DNA sequence: TGTGCCAGTAGTATAGCGATTTCTAGCCACAATGAGCAGTTCTTC.

The V gene is TRBV5-5, the J gene TRBJ2-5, with D maybe TRBD2 (5 bases). Germline lookup yields CDR1 SGHKS and CDR2 YYEKEE (reference sequence). Trimming took 1 base from V and 4 from J, leaving 14 bases between them. The CDR3 is 15 amino acids. This CDR3 reads CASSLSPGSAETQYF. The CDR3, as DNA: TGTGCCAGCAGCTTGTCCCCGGGGTCCGCAGAGACCCAGTACTTC.

The chain recombines TRBV18 with TRBJ1-2; 8 nucleotides align to TRBD1. Germline V gene data show CDR1 as KGHSH and CDR2 as LQKENI. V dropped 5 bases and J dropped 7; count of bases not matched to a gene: 9. This CDR3 is 14 amino acids long. This chain's CDR3 is CASSKGQDLGGYTF. The CDR3 DNA reads TGTGCCAGCTCAAAGGGACAGGACCTCGGTGGCTACACCTTC.

There are a few counts of this clone. This rearrangement joins TRBV16 to TRBJ2-5; D is ambiguous. Germline CDR1 KGHSY, CDR2 FQNENV. This CDR3 spans 15 amino acids. V was shortened by 0 bases and J by 2 bases, with 10 bases between the two germline ends. In nucleotides, the CDR3 is TGTGCCAGCAGCCAATCGGGCGCGGATCAAGAGACCCAGTACTTC. It specifies CASSQSGADQETQYF.

The chain recombines TRBV5-1 with TRBJ2-7; no clear D. Deletions cut 1 base from V and 0 bases from J, with 5 bases between. The CDR3 consists of 13 residues. Germline lookup yields CDR1 SGHRS and CDR2 YFSETQ. In nucleotides, the CDR3 is TGCGCCAGCAGCTTGCAGAGCTCCTACGAGCAGTACTTC. Translating gives CASSLQSSYEQYF.

J is TRBJ2-1 and V is TRBV7-3; 13 positions agree with TRBD2. The CDR3 has 17 residues. Germline CDR1 is SGHTA and CDR2 is FQGTGA. The V segment lost 2 bases and the J segment 9 bases; nucleotides outside the gene matches: 10. CDR3 amino acids: CASSLFGGLAGTGEQFF. The CDR3 region has the DNA TGTGCCAGCAGCTTATTCGGGGGACTAGCGGGAACCGGTGAGCAGTTCTTC.

This clone occurred a few times. The chain links TRBV11-2 to TRBJ2-5; D is perhaps TRBD2 (5 bases). Germline V gives CDR1 SGHAT, CDR2 FQNNGV. The CDR3 consists of 14 residues. V was trimmed by 5 bases and J by 1 base, leaving 11 bases between them. The CDR3 DNA reads as TGTGCCAGCAGCCCCCAGCGGTTCCAAGAGACCCAGTACTTC. Its translation is CASSPQRFQETQYF.

This chain joins TRBV25-1 and TRBJ1-6; tentative D call: TRBD1 (6 bases). V dropped 6 bases and J dropped 0 bases, with 12 bases sitting between them. The V gene's germline CDR1 is MGHDK and CDR2 SYGVNS. The CDR3 totals 16 residues. This CDR3 is CASRGALSSYNSPLHF. The CDR3 DNA reads as TGTGCCAGCAGGGGGGCGTTAAGCTCCTATAATTCACCCCTCCACTTT.

J is TRBJ2-2 and V is TRBV20-1; no reliable D call. Germline V gene data show CDR1 as DFQATT and CDR2 as SNEGSKA (reference sequence). V was clipped by 5 bases and J by 7 bases, with 8 bases between them. The CDR3 loop spans 11 amino acids. CDR3 protein: CSAGRVGELFF. The CDR3 DNA reads as TGCAGTGCTGGCCGGGTCGGGGAGCTGTTTTTT.

The chain has TRBV7-6 and TRBJ2-7; 15 bases are a match to TRBD2. Germline V gene data show CDR1 as SGHVS and CDR2 as FNYEAQ. CDR3 length: 17 residues. V trimming: 5 bases; J trimming: 9 bases; junction bases outside the gene matches: 14. CDR3 in DNA: TGTGCCAGCAGCCCGGGACTAGCGGGAGGTCCTACGATTGGGCAGTACTTC. It yields the protein CASSPGLAGGPTIGQYF.

The V and J genes are TRBV5-4 and TRBJ1-1; 7 bases align to TRBD1. CDR3 length: 13 amino acids. In germline, CDR1 is SGHNT, CDR2 YYREEE (reference sequence). The junction had 7 bases not matched to a gene; V was cut back by 4 bases and J by 7 bases. The CDR3 spells CASSRQRTGEAFF. CDR3 nucleotide sequence: TGTGCCAGCAGCCGTCAGAGGACAGGTGAAGCTTTCTTT.

The rearrangement links TRBV6-1 to TRBJ2-5; TRBD1 aligns across 7 bases. The CDR3 extends over 15 amino acids. The V and J ends lost 1 base and 2 bases, in that order; junction bases with no gene match: 4. Germline assignment: CDR1 MNHNS and CDR2 SASEGT. CDR3 nucleotides: TGTGCCAGCAGTGAAGAGACAGGGCGTCAAGAGACCCAGTACTTC. It encodes CASSEETGRQETQYF.

The chain uses TRBV6-1 and TRBJ2-7; 7 bases map to TRBD2. Germline V CDR1 and CDR2: MNHNS, SASEGT. The CDR3 totals 14 residues. With 4 bases clipped from V and 3 bases from J, the junction kept 6 bases outside the gene matches. In DNA, the CDR3 is TGTGCCAGCAGTGGCCAGCGGGAATTCTACGAGCAGTACTTC. Translating it yields CASSGQREFYEQYF.

The chain couples TRBV4-3 to TRBJ2-1; no clear D gene. Germline CDR1 reads LGHNA; CDR2 reads YSLEER. The CDR3 is made up of 13 amino acids. V shed 0 bases and J shed 8 bases, with 8 bases lying between them. CDR3 nucleotide sequence: TGCGCCAGCAGCCAAGAGATCCATGATGAGCAGTTCTTC. Protein: CASSQEIHDEQFF.

This chain uses TRBV15 with TRBJ1-2; D uncertain. This CDR3 contains 13 residues. The germline V and J ends were trimmed by 4 bases and 14 bases, with 20 bases remaining between them. Germline CDR1 and CDR2: LNHNV and YYDKDF (reference sequence). The CDR3 nucleotides read TGTGCCACCAGCATATCTTCCGGGAGCCGGGAAACCTTC. It codes for CATSISSGSRETF.

The rearrangement joins TRBV19 to TRBJ2-1, with a weak D call TRBD1 (5 bases). Trimming cost V 3 bases and J 6 bases, with 21 bases left between them. CDR1 is LNHDA and CDR2 is SQIVND in the germline V gene (reference sequence). The CDR3 covers 17 residues. The CDR3 sequence is CASSIGRGLRPPNEQFF. DNA of the CDR3: TGTGCCAGTAGTATCGGAAGGGGCCTCCGTCCCCCCAATGAGCAGTTCTTC.

The chain links TRBV15 to TRBJ2-1; no reliable D call. Germline loops: CDR1 LNHNV, CDR2 YYDKDF (reference sequence). The CDR3 contains 15 residues. Trimming stripped 0 bases from V and 1 base from J, with 7 bases between. The CDR3 sequence is CATSRDLVSYNEQFF. CDR3 in DNA: TGTGCCACCAGCAGAGATTTGGTGTCCTACAATGAGCAGTTCTTC.

V and J are TRBV9 and TRBJ2-3, with 11 bases that match TRBD2. With 0 bases clipped from V and 3 bases from J, the junction kept 12 bases outside the gene matches. CDR3 length: 19 amino acids. From germline, CDR1 is SGDLS and CDR2 YYNGEE. The DNA of the CDR3 is TGTGCCAGCAGCGTAGGGGGCCGCCCGGGACTAGCGGCGACAGATACGCAGTATTTT. This sequence encodes CASSVGGRPGLAATDTQYF.